These T cell receptor beta chains were read from a single sample in a study of metastatic and nonmetastatic thyroid tumors. TCRdb re-analyzed the PCR reads using MiXCR. This table holds over 9,000 clones, 10% to 15% found once. Sequenced sample: blood. These TCRs come from a female donor with papillary thyroid cancer or a benign thyroid nodule (not recorded which). Some clones in this sample may be carry-over from other donors' samples. Both conserved end residues are trimmed from each CDR3.

CDR3 | V
ASSPTGNEQF | TRBV7-6
ASSEIPAVQPYH | TRBV2
ASRGGNEQY | TRBV5-1
ASSPVLGAKNIQY | TRBV11-1
ASSPTGSRNQPQH | TRBV18
ASSLGLADYEQY | TRBV3-1
ASSPGGRGSNQPQH | TRBV3-1
ASSLVPPTGNTIY | TRBV5-1
ASIIDYTGLRNHPQH | TRBV19
ASSPQNRGEQPQH | TRBV7-2
ASSLGGPPNNEQF | TRBV11-2
ASSPGGGASEKLF | TRBV5-1
ASSQDPGGYGCT | TRBV4-1
ASSTSLEQY | TRBV10-1
ASSAGRTSYGYT | TRBV6-2/TRBV6-3
SARDDTFTGELF | TRBV20-1
ASSLGASGREAGELF | TRBV11-1
ASRRGRGPYEQY | TRBV5-1
ASRPRTSGRGEDTQY | TRBV7-2
VSSLRRDSRTDTQY | TRBV4-2
ASSSFSGILNTEAF | TRBV11-1
ASGYEQY | TRBV10-1
ASSYITGGEQY | TRBV6-5
ASSPTGGYTDTQY | TRBV3-1
ASSRLAGGVPTGELF | TRBV3-1
ASSLALGSNVLT | TRBV12-3/TRBV12-4
SARVQNTGELF | TRBV20-1
ASSQDRGLTGELF | TRBV4-1
ASSPSGGEQY | TRBV3-1
ASSQAGSTGELF | TRBV4-3
ASSHPAIQETQY | TRBV4-1
ATSREPGTGTEAL | TRBV15
ASSLGGGDEQF | TRBV5-1
ASRSRGGNEKLF | TRBV6-1